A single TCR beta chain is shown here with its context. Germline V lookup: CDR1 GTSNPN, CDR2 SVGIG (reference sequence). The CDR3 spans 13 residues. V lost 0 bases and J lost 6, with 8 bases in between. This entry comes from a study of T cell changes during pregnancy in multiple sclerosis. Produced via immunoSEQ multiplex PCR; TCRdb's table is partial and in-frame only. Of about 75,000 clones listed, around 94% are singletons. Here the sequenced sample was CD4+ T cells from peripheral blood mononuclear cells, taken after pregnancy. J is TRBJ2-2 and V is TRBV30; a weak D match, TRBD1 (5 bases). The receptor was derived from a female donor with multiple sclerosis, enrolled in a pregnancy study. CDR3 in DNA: TGTGCCTGGAGTGTAATGGGGCCCGGGGAGCTGTTTTTT. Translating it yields CAWSVMGPGELFF.